This T cell receptor (beta chain) originates from a study of beta chain features in type 1 diabetes. Study at large: Summed over all samples, the examined sorted cells came to 107,917,701. Study conclusions and caveats: Researchers report that Type 1 diabetes patients had moderately but significantly shorter TCRB CDR3s across all four CD4+ subsets. High TCR expression in some cells could lead to their over-representation in cDNA sequencing.

The authors reverse transcribed all of the isolated RNA, so sequencing captured expressed TCRB transcripts. Assay: immunoSEQ multiplex PCR; the TCRdb copy retains only in-frame clones and omits some. In the table there are under 300,000 clones, approximately 14% of which are singletons. Remarks on this clone: The antigen is unknown.

This TCR derives from a man between 25 and 39 years old with type 1 diabetes. The sample consisted of naive CD4+ T cells from blood.

The CDR3 sequence is CSVDLAGLGYTF. In DNA, the CDR3 is TGCAGCGTTGATCTGGCAGGGTTAGGCTACACCTTC. This chain joins TRBV29-1 and TRBJ1-2; tentative D call: TRBD1 (5 bases). The germline V and J ends were trimmed by 3 bases and 8 bases, with 13 bases remaining between them. CDR1 and CDR2 from the germline V gene are SQVTM and ANQGSEA. The CDR3 extends over 12 amino acids.